The rows below give T cell receptor beta chains drawn from one sample of a study of shared clonotypes between healthy human individuals. The assay was immunoSEQ multiplex PCR, and TCRdb's table has in-frame clones only and misses some. This table has approximately 2,200,000 clones, 90% to 95% appearing once. The sample taken for sequencing was naive CD8+ T cells from PBMCs. The receptors come from a man aged 18-30 years in good health. Some clones in this sample may be carry-over from other donors' samples. The CDR3 runs from the conserved cysteine through the conserved F or W. Each record gives: J gene, D gene, V gene, clone size, CDR3 protein, CDR3 DNA. D genes are given only for firm matches. The size of a clone is reported for some rows only, either as once, few or many, or as a class for expanded clones.

>TRBJ2-5|-|TRBV12-5|-
CASASGETQYF
TGTGCTAGTGCCTCGGGAGAGACCCAGTACTTC
>TRBJ1-5|-|TRBV19|-
CASSSAGYSNQPQHF
TGTGCCAGTAGTTCCGCTGGTTATAGCAATCAGCCCCAGCATTTT
>TRBJ1-2|-|TRBV7-9|-
CASSLESSFGYTF
TGTGCCAGCAGCTTAGAGTCATCGTTTGGCTACACCTTC
>TRBJ2-1|-|TRBV27|-
CASSQHYNEQFF
TGTGCCAGCAGCCAACACTACAATGAGCAGTTCTTC
>TRBJ2-7|TRBD2|TRBV28|-
CASSYRLAIYEQYF
TGTGCCAGCAGTTACAGACTAGCTATCTACGAGCAGTACTTC
>TRBJ2-7|-|TRBV7-3|-
CASSFWGYEQYF
TGTGCCAGCAGCTTCTGGGGCTACGAGCAGTACTTC
>TRBJ2-3|TRBD2|TRBV9|-
CASSVGLAGVDTQYF
TGTGCCAGCAGCGTGGGGCTAGCGGGAGTAGATACGCAGTATTTT
>TRBJ2-7|-|TRBV21-1|-
CASSTPINEQYF
TGTGCCAGCAGCACCCCGATTAACGAGCAGTACTTC
>TRBJ1-4|-|TRBV6-1|-
CASSELVIAGEDEKLFF
TGTGCCAGCAGTGAATTGGTGATAGCAGGGGAGGATGAAAAACTGTTTTTT
>TRBJ1-3|-|TRBV5-1|-
CASSLDISGNTIYF
TGCGCCAGCAGCTTGGACATATCTGGAAACACCATATATTTT
>TRBJ2-3|TRBD1|TRBV5-4|-
CASSRGTGGADTQYF
TGTGCCAGCAGCCGAGGGACAGGGGGCGCTGATACGCAGTATTTT
>TRBJ1-4|TRBD1|TRBV27|-
CASSTFLQGAEKLFF
TGTGCCAGCAGTACCTTTTTGCAGGGGGCTGAAAAACTGTTTTTT
>TRBJ1-1|-|TRBV5-1|-
CASSLVGGRTEAFF
TGCGCCAGCAGCTTGGTGGGGGGCCGGACTGAAGCTTTCTTT
>TRBJ2-5|-|TRBV5-4|-
CASSLRGMGTFETQYF
TGTGCCAGCAGCTTAAGAGGGATGGGGACCTTCGAGACCCAGTACTTC
>TRBJ1-4|TRBD1|TRBV5-1|-
CASSLEGGISEKLFF
TGCGCCAGCAGCTTGGAAGGGGGCATAAGCGAAAAACTGTTTTTT
>TRBJ1-5|-|TRBV6-1|-
CASKTRGSHQPQHF
TGTGCCAGCAAAACAAGGGGGTCGCATCAGCCCCAGCATTTT
>TRBJ2-5|TRBD1|TRBV2|once
CASSEPGQKQETQYF
TGTGCCAGCAGTGAACCGGGACAGAAACAAGAGACCCAGTACTTC
>TRBJ2-7|-|TRBV14|-
CASSQDGQLSSYEQYF
TGTGCCAGCAGCCAAGATGGGCAGTTAAGCTCCTACGAGCAGTACTTC
>TRBJ2-1|-|TRBV27|-
CASTLGAGWFF
TGTGCCAGCACCCTAGGGGCGGGGTGGTTCTTC
>TRBJ1-1|-|TRBV7-3|-
CASSSSGPSRYTEAFF
TGTGCCAGCAGCTCCTCCGGCCCCAGTAGATACACTGAAGCTTTCTTT
>TRBJ1-2|-|TRBV6-1|few
CASSERGLNVRGYTF
TGTGCCAGCAGTGAAAGGGGCCTCAACGTACGGGGCTACACCTTC
>TRBJ1-2|-|TRBV4-1|-
CASSQDGRRPTNYGYTF
TGCGCCAGCAGCCAAGACGGCCGCAGACCCACTAACTATGGCTACACCTTC
>TRBJ2-1|TRBD2|TRBV7-2|-
CASSPSGLGGDEQFF
TGTGCCAGCAGCCCCAGTGGACTAGGAGGGGATGAGCAGTTCTTC
>TRBJ1-1|-|TRBV19|once
CASTSGEDNTEAFF
TGTGCCAGTACCTCGGGGGAGGATAACACTGAAGCTTTCTTT
>TRBJ1-5|TRBD1|TRBV27|-
CASSLTGESNQPQHF
TGTGCCAGCAGTTTAACAGGGGAAAGCAATCAGCCCCAGCATTTT
>TRBJ2-7|-|TRBV7-9|-
CASSLDQFRPYEQYF
TGTGCCAGCAGCTTAGATCAGTTCCGCCCCTACGAGCAGTACTTC
>TRBJ2-1|TRBD1|TRBV7-3|-
CASSADRGPYNEQFF
TGTGCCAGCAGCGCGGACAGGGGGCCCTACAATGAGCAGTTCTTC
>TRBJ2-7|-|TRBV29-1|-
CSVQIRTFSYEQYF
TGCAGCGTGCAAATCAGGACTTTCTCCTACGAGCAGTACTTC
>TRBJ1-1|-|TRBV2|few
CASSDPGTSNTEAFF
TGTGCCAGCAGTGACCCCGGGACATCGAACACTGAAGCTTTCTTT
>TRBJ2-2|-|TRBV9|once
CASSAHQVTGELFF
TGTGCCAGCAGCGCCCATCAGGTCACCGGGGAGCTGTTTTTT
>TRBJ1-2|-|TRBV6-1|-
CAGEGRWNYGYTF
TGTGCCGGGGAAGGGAGGTGGAACTATGGCTACACCTTC
>TRBJ2-1|TRBD2|TRBV10-1|few
CASSAWSPLSGRHDEQFF
TGCGCCAGCAGTGCTTGGTCCCCCCTAAGCGGGAGACATGATGAGCAGTTCTTC
>TRBJ2-7|-|TRBV6-1|-
CASSAPGQLYEQYF
TGTGCCAGCAGTGCACCGGGACAACTCTACGAGCAGTACTTC
>TRBJ2-7|TRBD1|TRBV6-5|-
CASSPHPGGYEQYF
TGTGCCAGCAGCCCACACCCAGGGGGCTACGAGCAGTACTTC
>TRBJ1-1|-|TRBV28|-
CASSPPPRARNTEAFF
TGTGCCAGCAGCCCCCCGCCCAGGGCCAGGAACACTGAAGCTTTCTTT
>TRBJ2-1|TRBD1|TRBV28|once
CASRQTGAGEQFF
TGTGCCAGCAGACAGACAGGGGCGGGTGAGCAGTTCTTC
>TRBJ2-5|TRBD2|TRBV11-2|-
CASRPAGGRETQYF
TGTGCCAGCAGGCCAGCGGGAGGAAGAGAGACCCAGTACTTC
>TRBJ2-1|-|TRBV6-5|-
CASSYSQRVGNEQFF
TGTGCCAGCAGTTACTCTCAGCGGGTGGGTAATGAGCAGTTCTTC
>TRBJ1-2|-|TRBV6-5|-
CASSYSPRANYGYTF
TGTGCCAGCAGTTACTCCCCGAGAGCTAACTATGGCTACACCTTC
>TRBJ2-5|-|TRBV27|-
CASSPEGPGQETQYF
TGTGCCAGCAGTCCAGAGGGGCCGGGGCAAGAGACCCAGTACTTC
>TRBJ2-7|-|TRBV27|-
CASSLSGLLGEQYF
TGTGCCAGCAGTTTATCAGGGCTTTTGGGCGAGCAGTACTTC
>TRBJ1-3|-|TRBV5-5|-
CASSSPGVSGYDGGNTIYF
TGTGCCAGCAGCTCCCCGGGGGTATCGGGGTACGACGGGGGAAACACCATATATTTT
>TRBJ2-5|TRBD2|TRBV27|once
CASSPFSSGIDYQETQYF
TGTGCCAGCAGCCCCTTCTCTAGCGGGATTGATTACCAAGAGACCCAGTACTTC
>TRBJ2-1|-|TRBV7-9|-
CASSLSRIIYNEQFF
TGTGCCAGCAGCCTCTCCAGGATCATCTACAATGAGCAGTTCTTC
>TRBJ1-1|-|TRBV13|-
CASSLFRVGTEAFF
TGTGCCAGCAGCCTTTTCAGGGTTGGCACTGAAGCTTTCTTT
>TRBJ2-1|-|TRBV6-5|-
CASSSSPGRDYNEQFF
TGTGCCAGCAGTTCAAGTCCGGGACGCGACTACAATGAGCAGTTCTTC
>TRBJ2-7|-|TRBV7-9|-
CASSLDLAEQYF
TGTGCCAGCAGCTTAGACCTCGCCGAGCAGTACTTC
>TRBJ2-3|-|TRBV7-7|-
CASSKLQPDTQYF
TGTGCCAGCAGCAAATTACAGCCAGATACGCAGTATTTT